In its sample, the clone carrying this T cell receptor (beta chain) was seen a few times. The antigen is unknown. CDR1 is LNHNV, CDR2 YYDKDF, per germline (reference sequence). The CDR3 length is 12 residues. V dropped 8 bases and J dropped 6 bases, with 10 bases sitting between them. The sample is drawn from a study of regulatory T cells in long-lasting Graves disease. The wider study: Antithyroid drug use was under 3 months in newly diagnosed Graves' patients. Findings and caveats of the study: Sample size, which was small, may have reduced accuracy.

Time point described: newly diagnosed GD, antithyroid drugs for less than 3 months. The authors made the TCR library using RNA they extracted from PBMCs. Assembly of TCR beta libraries relied on iRepertoire HTBI primers together with Arm-PCR of CDR3 regions. TCRdb redid the calling of the multiplex PCR reads with MiXCR, one entry per CDR3 protein. The sample has approximately 270,000 distinct CDR3 sequences, 15% to 20% seen once. This sample was also put to use in a study of T cells in Graves' hyperthyroidism and ophthalmopathy. That source reports: Investigators excluded patients with uncontrolled infection, other autoimmune disease, pregnancy or lactation.

V is TRBV15 and J is TRBJ1-4; D is unresolved. The sequencing here drew on peripheral blood mononuclear cells (PBMCs), taken at new diagnosis, from a patient treated with antithyroid drugs. This TCR was recovered from a woman between 25 and 40 years old with Graves disease. Here the CDR3 reads CATARGYEKLFF. CDR3 DNA: TGTGCCACCGCACGTGGATATGAAAAACTGTTTTTT.